These 20 T cell receptor beta chains were all obtained from the same sample, sequenced in a study of shared clonotypes between healthy human individuals. Using immunoSEQ multiplex PCR, the repertoire was profiled, and TCRdb retains in-frame clones only, with some absent. The repertoire holds around 530,000 clones, with around 81% as singletons. The sequencing sample was made of PBMCs. These receptors were collected from a woman aged 40 to 49 in good health. Some clones in this sample may be carry-over from other donors' samples.

The chain has TRBV7-2 and TRBJ2-7; 9 bases match TRBD1. J gave up 0 bases and V 5 bases, and 5 bases lay outside the gene matches. The CDR3 length is 15 residues. CDR1 and CDR2 (germline): SGHTA, FQGNSA. CDR3 in DNA: TGTGCCAGCAGCCGAACGACAGGGGGCTCCTACGAGCAGTACTTC. Translating it yields CASSRTTGGSYEQYF.

The chain is built from TRBV7-2 and TRBJ2-7; D remains ambiguous. The CDR3 contains 13 residues. Trimming cost V 2 bases and J 6 bases, with 11 bases left between them. Germline V gives CDR1 SGHTA, CDR2 FQGNSA. The CDR3: CASSLMKAFEQYF. The CDR3 bases are TGTGCCAGCAGCTTAATGAAAGCGTTCGAGCAGTACTTC.

This clone was recorded a few times. The chain joins TRBV19 to TRBJ1-2; D is possibly TRBD1 (6 bases). V was trimmed by 4 bases and J by 11 bases, leaving 11 bases between them. The CDR3 length is 11 residues. Germline V gives CDR1 LNHDA, CDR2 SQIVND (reference sequence). CDR3 amino acids: CASSKDRLYTF. DNA for the CDR3: TGTGCCAGTAGTAAGGACAGACTTTACACCTTC.

V and J are TRBV11-2 and TRBJ2-1; D gene ambiguous. The CDR3 spans 13 residues. Germline V lookup: CDR1 SGHAT, CDR2 FQNNGV. V lost 5 bases and J lost 3, with 8 bases in between. The CDR3 DNA is TGTGCCAGCAGCCCCCGGCGCTACAATGAGCAGTTCTTC. Protein product: CASSPRRYNEQFF.

Notes on this clone: This could be a read error, since a much larger clone is one nucleotide away. The chain couples TRBV6-5 to TRBJ1-5; 7 positions match TRBD1. This CDR3 region has 14 residues. Germline lookup yields CDR1 MNHEY and CDR2 SVGAGI. This CDR3 reads CASSDRASNRPQHF. The CDR3, as DNA: TGTGCCAGCAGCGACAGGGCTTCCAATCGGCCCCAGCATTTT.

This clone was seen a handful of times. The chain employs TRBV6-6 and TRBJ1-2; 8 nucleotides line up with TRBD1. The V gene end was trimmed by 9 bases and the J gene end by 4 bases; junction bases not matched to a gene: 4. This CDR3 contains 12 residues. Germline V gene lookup returns CDR1 MNHNY and CDR2 SVGAGI (reference sequence). The CDR3 loop is CASGTGGYGYTF. DNA of the CDR3: TGTGCCAGTGGAACAGGGGGCTATGGCTACACCTTC.

The rearrangement joins TRBV11-3 to TRBJ2-5; D unclear. Trimming stripped 1 base from V and 2 bases from J, with 8 bases between. The CDR3 consists of 14 residues. From germline, CDR1 is SGHNT and CDR2 YENEEA. The CDR3 nucleotides read TGTGCCAGCAGCTTAGTGGTGGGGCAAGAGACCCAGTACTTC. Protein sequence: CASSLVVGQETQYF.

As to this clone: The same CDR3 is also encoded by other DNA sequences in this sample. J is TRBJ2-1 and V is TRBV6-1, with no clear D. Per the germline V gene, CDR1 is MNHNS and CDR2 is SASEGT. The CDR3 loop spans 13 amino acids. Trimming removed 0 bases at V and 3 bases at J, with 3 bases between. CDR3 region: CASSEASYNEQFF. CDR3 sequence (DNA): TGTGCCAGCAGTGAAGCGAGCTACAATGAGCAGTTCTTC.

The chain couples TRBV5-1 to TRBJ2-2; 12 positions match TRBD2. Unmatched junction bases numbered 3, after V lost 5 bases and J lost 4 bases. This CDR3 region has 15 residues. Germline CDR1 is SGHRS and CDR2 is YFSETQ. CDR3 protein: CASRLAGGSTGELFF. The CDR3 DNA is TGCGCCAGCAGACTAGCGGGAGGATCCACCGGGGAGCTGTTTTTT.

V is TRBV2 and J is TRBJ2-3; 7 bases are shared with TRBD2. The V gene end was trimmed by 8 bases and the J gene end by 6 bases; junction bases not matched to a gene: 8. The CDR3 contains 13 residues. Germline lookup yields CDR1 SNHLY and CDR2 FYNNEI. The CDR3 nucleotides read TGTGCCAGCGGCCGCGGGAGATCCGATACGCAGTATTTT. It translates to CASGRGRSDTQYF.

V and J are TRBV19 and TRBJ1-5, with TRBD1 matching over 8 bases. The CDR3 runs 15 residues. Germline V CDR1 and CDR2: LNHDA, SQIVND (reference sequence). Trimming removed 3 bases from V and 4 bases from J; junction bases left unmatched: 5. Here the CDR3 DNA reads TGTGCCAGTAGTATGCCAGGGGGCGAGAATCAGCCCCAGCATTTT. Its translation: CASSMPGGENQPQHF.

This clone was seen more than once but under ten times. V usage is TRBV6-5 and J usage is TRBJ1-1, with D maybe TRBD1 (6 bases). From germline, CDR1 is MNHEY and CDR2 SVGAGI. The V gene lost 5 bases and the J gene lost 7 bases, with 17 bases spanning the gap. The CDR3 contains 14 residues. The CDR3 sequence is CASSENRDPLEAFF. The DNA for the CDR3 is TGTGCCAGCAGTGAAAACAGGGATCCGCTTGAAGCTTTCTTT.

This rearrangement joins TRBV7-9 to TRBJ1-4, with 10 positions matching TRBD1. The CDR3 runs to 18 residues. CDR1 and CDR2 (germline): SEHNR, FQNEAQ (reference sequence). V trimming: 4 bases; J trimming: 2 bases; junction bases outside the gene matches: 10. The CDR3 sequence: CASSSKGQGDRTNEKLFF. CDR3 coding DNA: TGTGCCAGCAGCTCCAAAGGACAGGGGGATCGTACTAATGAAAAACTGTTTTTT. Full variable domain (remainder filled in from reference TRBV7-9 and TRBJ1-4): DTGVSQNPRHKITKRGQNVTFRCDPISEHNRLYWYRQTLGQGPEFLTYFQNEAQLEKSRLLSDRFSAERPKGSFSTLEIQRTEQGDSAMYLCASSSKGQGDRTNEKLFFGSGTQLSVL.

This clone has more than one count but fewer than ten. The rearrangement joins TRBV7-9 to TRBJ2-7, with D hard to call. The CDR3 spans 12 residues. Germline CDR1 and CDR2: SEHNR and FQNEAQ (reference sequence). V lost 5 bases, J lost 4 bases, and 9 bases lay in between. The CDR3 nucleotides read TGTGCCAGCAGCGCCACTCGGTACGAGCAGTACTTC. As protein: CASSATRYEQYF.

The J gene is TRBJ1-3, the V gene TRBV19, with 10 bases identical to TRBD1. The V gene end was trimmed by 5 bases and the J gene end by 2 bases; junction bases not matched to a gene: 6. Germline CDR1 reads LNHDA; CDR2 reads SQIVND (reference sequence). The CDR3 spans 16 residues. The CDR3 DNA follows: TGTGCCAGTAGTTTCCGGGACAGGGGTGCTGGAAACACCATATATTTT. It specifies CASSFRDRGAGNTIYF.

This chain joins TRBV2 and TRBJ2-1; 13 bases line up with TRBD2. This CDR3 has 14 amino acids. CDR1 and CDR2 from the germline V gene are SNHLY and FYNNEI. Germline trimming cut 6 bases from V and 7 bases from J; bases unmatched to any gene: 3. The CDR3 loop reads CASRRLAGGNEQFF. For the CDR3, the DNA is TGTGCCAGCAGGCGACTAGCGGGAGGAAATGAGCAGTTCTTC.

This chain joins TRBV4-1 and TRBJ1-2; 7 nucleotides align to TRBD1. J was trimmed by 4 bases and V by 0 bases; bases with no gene match: 8. CDR1 and CDR2 from the germline V gene are MGHRA and YSYEKL. CDR3 length equals 16 residues. CDR3 DNA sequence: TGCGCCAGCAGCCAAGACGAGACAGGGCTTCTCTATGGCTACACCTTC. Translated: CASSQDETGLLYGYTF.

The chain is built from TRBV5-1 and TRBJ2-2; D is tentatively TRBD1 or TRBD2 (6 bases each). The germline gives CDR1 SGHRS, CDR2 YFSETQ. The V and J ends lost 6 bases and 0 bases respectively, with 9 bases between them. The CDR3 loop spans 14 amino acids. CDR3 coding DNA: TGCGCCAGCATGGAGGGGGCGAACACCGGGGAGCTGTTTTTT. Protein sequence: CASMEGANTGELFF.

The chain carries TRBV5-4 and TRBJ2-2, with D possibly matching TRBD1 (6 bases). The V gene's germline CDR1 is SGHNT and CDR2 YYREEE (reference sequence). V gave up 5 bases and J gave up 0 bases, with 17 bases separating them. CDR3 size: 17 residues. The CDR3: CASSRTGYGANTGELFF. CDR3 nucleotide sequence: TGTGCCAGCAGTCGAACAGGGTATGGAGCGAACACCGGGGAGCTGTTTTTT.

CDR3 loop: CAWSVGGQGINEQFF. Written as DNA, the CDR3 is TGTGCCTGGAGTGTAGGGGGACAGGGGATAAATGAGCAGTTCTTC. The chain combines TRBV30 with TRBJ2-1; 10 bases fit TRBD1. The CDR3 contains 15 residues. V was clipped by 0 bases and J by 7 bases; unmatched bases: 6. Looked up from germline, CDR1 is GTSNPN and CDR2 is SVGIG (reference sequence).